This TCR beta chain appears in the sequencing data of a study of blood T cell repertoires in COVID-19. The protocol was immunoSEQ multiplex PCR, while the TCRdb copy is restricted to in-frame clones and leaves out a portion. The table has more than 120,000 clones, 80% to 90% seen once. Germline lookup yields CDR1 SNHLY and CDR2 FYNNEI. The CDR3 covers 15 residues. The V segment lost 2 bases and the J segment 4 bases; nucleotides outside the gene matches: 4. The TCR was taken from a middle-aged man who had recovered from COVID-19. J is TRBJ2-2 and V is TRBV2, with 7 bases matching TRBD2. The sequenced material came from peripheral blood. CDR3 region: CASSELAGVTGELFF. The CDR3 coding sequence is TGTGCCAGCAGTGAATTGGCGGGGGTCACCGGGGAGCTGTTTTTT.